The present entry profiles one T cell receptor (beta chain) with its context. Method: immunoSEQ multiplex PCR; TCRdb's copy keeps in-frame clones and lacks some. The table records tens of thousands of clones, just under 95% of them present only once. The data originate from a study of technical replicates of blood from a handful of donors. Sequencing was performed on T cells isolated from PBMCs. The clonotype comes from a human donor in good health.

Here the CDR3 reads CASSEGLAGILTDTQYF. CDR3 nucleotide sequence: TGTGCCAGCAGTGAGGGACTAGCGGGAATACTAACAGATACGCAGTATTTT. V usage is TRBV28 and J usage is TRBJ2-3; the match to TRBD2 covers 13 bases. The CDR3 has 17 amino acids. Germline CDR1 is MDHEN and CDR2 is SYDVKM. The J segment lost 3 bases and the V segment lost 5 bases, leaving 8 bases of the junction unmatched.